This entry features one TCR beta chain sequence. These data originate in a study of T-cell reconstitution after alpha-beta-depleted transplantation in children. The library targeted TCRbeta and was prepared with unique molecular identifiers. Each CDR3 protein gets one entry after TCRdb re-called the PCR reads with MiXCR. The data show 490,000 or so distinct CDR3 sequences, with around 13% seen just once and more than 5.5% held by the top ten. Germline CDR1 reads MDHEN; CDR2 reads SYDVKM. The CDR3 sequence is 14 residues long. The ends lost 6 bases at V and 5 bases at J; junction bases unmatched: 8. The V and J genes are TRBV28 and TRBJ1-2; 8 nucleotides match TRBD1. The clonotype comes from a human donor who donated a stem cell graft to a child with combined immunodeficiency. The source material was PBMCs from the stem cell graft donor, sampled from the stem cell graft. This CDR3 is CASSPTRQGYGYTF. Here the CDR3 DNA reads TGTGCCAGCAGCCCAACACGACAGGGGTATGGCTACACCTTC.